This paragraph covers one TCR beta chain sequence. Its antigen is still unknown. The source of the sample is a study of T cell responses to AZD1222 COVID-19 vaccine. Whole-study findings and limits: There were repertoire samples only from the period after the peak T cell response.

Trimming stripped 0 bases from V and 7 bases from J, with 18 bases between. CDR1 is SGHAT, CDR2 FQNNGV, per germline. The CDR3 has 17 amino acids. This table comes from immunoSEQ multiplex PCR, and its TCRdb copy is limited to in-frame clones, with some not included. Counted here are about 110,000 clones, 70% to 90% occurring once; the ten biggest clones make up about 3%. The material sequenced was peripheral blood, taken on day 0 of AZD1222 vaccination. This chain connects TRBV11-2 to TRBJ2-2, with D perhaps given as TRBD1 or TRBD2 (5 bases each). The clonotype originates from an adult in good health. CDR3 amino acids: CASSLESLAGRVGELFF. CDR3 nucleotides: TGTGCCAGCAGCTTAGAATCTCTAGCAGGGAGAGTCGGGGAGCTGTTTTTT.